This TCR beta chain stems from a study of STAT5B mutations in CD4+ large granular lymphocyte leukemia (dated by TCRdb to between 2021 and 2024). Concerning the study at large: Among healthy controls, the CDR3 'QG' motif was associated with a particular HLA allele. The study compared the TCRbeta repertoires of patients with CD4+ T-cell large granular lymphocyte leukemia against those of healthy blood donors. Flow cytometry on FACSCanto II or FACSVerse showed that the purified fractions were more than 95% pure among lymphocytes.

Comment on this clone: No antigen is known for it. No much larger clone is present one base from it, and per-base qualities are unavailable.

TCRbeta rearrangements were sequenced from genomic DNA using the immunoSEQ assay at survey resolution. Turning to the authors' computational methods: In the TCR sequencing data, the smallest productive clonotype frequency that could be detected was 2.59 x 10-5. Only productive TCRbeta rearrangements, meaning sequences that were complete and in-frame, were kept for the analyses. Simpson clonality, calculated in the immunoSEQ Analyzer version 3.0, was used as the measure of sample clonality. Clones were categorized by frequency as very rare, small, medium, large (1-20%) or hyperexpanded (>20%). Generation probabilities were estimated with OLGA 1.2.3, V-gene circos plots were made with VDJtools, specificities were searched in VDJdb, and CDR3 motifs were identified with GLIPH. As stored in TCRdb, this immuneACCESS dataset retains in-frame rearrangements with V and J assigned. A fraction of the clones does not appear; measured against another copy, unresolved V genes explain less than half of the discrepancy, and the remainder lacks a known reason. V, J and clone size derive from that table, while D and trimming were established from the DNA sequence. Present in this sample are approximately 30,000 clones, roughly 77% of which were seen just once. 3% to 3.5% of the sample rests with the top ten.

Buffy coats from 37 blood donors, supplied by the Finnish Red Cross blood service, were used as healthy controls. All TCR-sequenced material derived from peripheral blood: patient blood samples and healthy donor buffy coats. Peripheral blood mononuclear cells were isolated by Ficoll-Hypaque gradient centrifugation. For the healthy controls, CD4+ cells were obtained from buffy coats by magnetic purification. Genomic DNA was extracted using the Gentra Puregene Cell and Tissue kit, and a Qubit 2.0 fluorometer was used to quantify it. Paper-wide results and their limitations: The data were not HLA-matched, and the relatively small sample size could explain the higher clonality seen in CD4+ compared with CD8+ T-LGLL. Greater clonality appeared to be present in CD4-sorted patient repertoires than in healthy CD4+ repertoires, and the difference was retained after the putative leukemic clones were removed. Enrichment of TRBV06-family usage was observed among the top patient clones (8/27) relative to healthy controls (2/35). Main leukemic clonotypes were private to each patient, although roughly 25% of the main leukemic clonotypes were found at low frequency in the non-leukemic repertoires of other patients.

Compared with germline, V lacks 0 bases and J lacks 4 bases; bases without a gene match: 8. The CDR1 and CDR2 encoded by the germline V gene are SGHTA and FQGNSA. The CDR3 spans 17 residues, from the cysteine through the phenylalanine. Solely the CDR3 DNA is kept, with 51 bases framed from the first base. The sequencing sample was made of CD4+ T cells from blood buffy coats. This clonotype originated in a human donor in good health. The chain is encoded by TRBV7-2 joined to TRBJ1-3; TRBD1 fits 8 bases in the junction. The CDR3 region: CASSLAGGQGSGNTIYF. The DNA sequence is as follows: TGTGCCAGCAGCTTAGCCGGCGGACAGGGATCAGGAAACACCATATATTTT.